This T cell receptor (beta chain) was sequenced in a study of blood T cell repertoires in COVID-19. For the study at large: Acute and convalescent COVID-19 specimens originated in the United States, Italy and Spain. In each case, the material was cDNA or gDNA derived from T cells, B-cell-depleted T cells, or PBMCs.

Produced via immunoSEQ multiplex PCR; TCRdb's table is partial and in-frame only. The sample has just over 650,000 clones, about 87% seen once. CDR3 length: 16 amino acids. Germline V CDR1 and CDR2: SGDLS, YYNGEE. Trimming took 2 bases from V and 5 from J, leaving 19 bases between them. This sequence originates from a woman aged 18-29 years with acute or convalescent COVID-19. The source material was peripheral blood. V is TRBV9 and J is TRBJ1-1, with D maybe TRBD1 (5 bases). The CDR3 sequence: CASSVGPGWRKTEAFF. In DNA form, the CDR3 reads TGTGCCAGCAGCGTGGGCCCAGGGTGGCGTAAAACTGAAGCTTTCTTT.